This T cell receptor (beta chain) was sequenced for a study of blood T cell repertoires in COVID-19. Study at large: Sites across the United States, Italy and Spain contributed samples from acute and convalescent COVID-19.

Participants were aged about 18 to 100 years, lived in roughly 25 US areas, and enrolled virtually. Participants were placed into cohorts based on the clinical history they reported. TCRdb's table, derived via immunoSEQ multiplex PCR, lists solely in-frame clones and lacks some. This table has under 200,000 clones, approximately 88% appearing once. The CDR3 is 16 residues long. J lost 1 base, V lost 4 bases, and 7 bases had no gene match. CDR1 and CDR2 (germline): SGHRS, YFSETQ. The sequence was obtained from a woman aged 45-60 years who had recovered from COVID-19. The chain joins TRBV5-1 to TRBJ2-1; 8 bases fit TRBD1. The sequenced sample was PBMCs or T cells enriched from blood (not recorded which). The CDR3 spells CASSARGLGSYNEQFF. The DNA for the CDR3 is TGCGCCAGCAGCGCCAGGGGGCTTGGGTCCTACAATGAGCAGTTCTTC.